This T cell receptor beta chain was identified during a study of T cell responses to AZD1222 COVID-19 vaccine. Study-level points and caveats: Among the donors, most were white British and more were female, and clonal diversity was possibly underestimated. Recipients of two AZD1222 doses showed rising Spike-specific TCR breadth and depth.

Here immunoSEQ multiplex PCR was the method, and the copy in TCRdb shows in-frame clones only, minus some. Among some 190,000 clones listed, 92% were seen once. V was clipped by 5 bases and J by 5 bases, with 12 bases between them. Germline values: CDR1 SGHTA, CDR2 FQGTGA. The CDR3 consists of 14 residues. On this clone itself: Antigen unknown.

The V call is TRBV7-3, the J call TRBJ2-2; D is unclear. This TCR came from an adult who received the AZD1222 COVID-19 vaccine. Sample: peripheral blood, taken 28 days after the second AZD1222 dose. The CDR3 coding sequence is TGTGCCAGCAGCCCCACCACCCTGACCGGGGAGCTGTTTTTT. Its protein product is CASSPTTLTGELFF. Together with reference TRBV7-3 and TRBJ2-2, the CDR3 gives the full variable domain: GAGVSQTPSNKVTEKGKYVELRCDPISGHTALYWYRQSLGQGPEFLIYFQGTGAADDSGLPNDRFFAVRPEGSVSTLKIQRTERGDSAVYLCASSPTTLTGELFFGEGSRLTVL.